Following are 10 T cell receptor beta chains from one sample sequenced in a study of shared clonotypes between healthy human individuals. The protocol was immunoSEQ multiplex PCR, while the TCRdb copy is restricted to in-frame clones and leaves out a portion. The profile shows about 1 million clones, about 80% of them singletons. The sequenced sample consisted of memory CD4+ T cells sorted from blood. Subset noted: CD45RA-negative fraction. The source of these receptors is a man between 18 and 29 years old in good health.

The CDR3 loop is CASSLVQPHSGNTIYF. The DNA for the CDR3 is TGTGCCAGCAGCTTAGTGCAACCCCACTCTGGAAACACCATATATTTT. The rearrangement links TRBV7-8 to TRBJ1-3; D not resolved. The V end lost 1 base, the J end lost 0 bases, and 10 bases lay between the germline ends. Looked up from germline, CDR1 is SGHVS and CDR2 is FQNEAQ. The CDR3 extends over 16 amino acids.

The rearrangement links TRBV5-1 to TRBJ2-5, with 9 positions matching TRBD2. V trimming: 5 bases; J trimming: 3 bases; junction bases outside the gene matches: 8. This CDR3 is 15 amino acids long. The germline gives CDR1 SGHRS, CDR2 YFSETQ. CDR3 protein: CASSQGAGGKETQYF. The DNA of the CDR3 is TGCGCCAGCAGTCAAGGCGCGGGGGGGAAAGAGACCCAGTACTTC.

This rearrangement joins TRBV6-1 to TRBJ2-7; tentative D call: TRBD1 (6 bases). There are 13 residues in the CDR3. V lost 3 bases and J 6 bases, leaving 12 bases between the germline ends. Germline V gene data show CDR1 as MNHNS and CDR2 as SASEGT. The CDR3: CASSDLTGTEQYF. The CDR3 bases are TGTGCCAGCAGTGACTTGACAGGCACCGAGCAGTACTTC.

The V call is TRBV7-8, the J call TRBJ1-1; the D gene is possibly TRBD1 (6 bases). In germline, CDR1 is SGHVS, CDR2 FQNEAQ. CDR3 size: 16 residues. V lost 2 bases and J lost 4, with 17 bases in between. The CDR3 sequence: CASSLSGAGAITEAFF. CDR3 DNA sequence: TGTGCCAGCAGCTTATCCGGCGCGGGGGCTATCACTGAAGCTTTCTTT.

This clone has just one count. The CDR3 loop is CASSVAPGVAYEQYF. CDR3 DNA: TGTGCCAGCAGCGTAGCTCCAGGGGTGGCCTACGAGCAGTACTTC. This chain joins TRBV9 and TRBJ2-7, with D perhaps TRBD1 (6 bases). The CDR3 is 15 amino acids. Germline V gene lookup returns CDR1 SGDLS and CDR2 YYNGEE. Deletions cut 0 bases from V and 2 bases from J, with 12 bases between.

V gene TRBV5-5 combines with J gene TRBJ2-7; 10 nucleotides align to TRBD2. CDR1 SGHKS and CDR2 YYEKEE come from the germline V gene (reference sequence). Germline trimming cut 3 bases from V and 7 bases from J; bases unmatched to any gene: 13. This CDR3 contains 16 residues. CDR3 residues: CASSSRLAGLSGEQYF. CDR3 bases: TGTGCCAGCAGCTCAAGACTAGCGGGCCTTTCGGGGGAGCAGTACTTC.

J is TRBJ2-1 and V is TRBV5-1, with 10 bases matching TRBD2. CDR3 length equals 16 residues. Germline values: CDR1 SGHRS, CDR2 YFSETQ. The trim removed 0 bases at V and 7 bases at J, leaving 7 bases unmatched. The chain's CDR3 is CASSLGRSGGANEQFF. The CDR3 DNA is TGCGCCAGCAGCTTGGGAAGAAGCGGGGGGGCAAATGAGCAGTTCTTC. Complete variable domain (other parts from reference TRBV5-1 and TRBJ2-1): KAGVTQTPRYLIKTRGQQVTLSCSPISGHRSVSWYQQTPGQGLQFLFEYFSETQRNKGNFPGRFSGRQFSNSRSEMNVSTLELGDSALYLCASSLGRSGGANEQFFGPGTRLTVL.

V and J are TRBV7-6 and TRBJ1-6, with 7 bases that match TRBD1. Looked up from germline, CDR1 is SGHVS and CDR2 is FNYEAQ. This CDR3 spans 15 amino acids. Trimming removed 5 bases from V and 5 bases from J; junction bases left unmatched: 6. The CDR3 reads CASSGSTGNNSPLHF. CDR3 sequence (DNA): TGTGCCAGCAGCGGGTCGACAGGGAATAATTCACCCCTCCACTTT.

The chain has TRBV2 and TRBJ2-1; weak D call: TRBD1 (6 bases). The germline V and J ends were trimmed by 3 bases and 13 bases, with 13 bases remaining between them. Germline-derived CDR1 and CDR2 are SNHLY and FYNNEI. The CDR3 length is 12 residues. CDR3 sequence (DNA): TGTGCCAGCAGTGATGGGGGCTTCGGCCAGTTCTTC. Amino acids: CASSDGGFGQFF. Full variable domain (outside the CDR3, taken from reference TRBV2 and TRBJ2-1): EPEVTQTPSHQVTQMGQEVILRCVPISNHLYFYWYRQILGQKVEFLVSFYNNEISEKSEIFDDQFSVERPDGSNFTLKIRSTKLEDSAMYFCASSDGGFGQFFGPGTRLTVL.

V gene TRBV2 combines with J gene TRBJ2-1, with D possibly matching TRBD2 (5 bases). Germline CDR1 reads SNHLY; CDR2 reads FYNNEI. The CDR3 has 13 amino acids. The V and J ends lost 6 bases and 9 bases respectively, with 15 bases between them. CDR3 in amino acids: CASSGVIWGEQFF. CDR3 sequence (DNA): TGTGCCAGCAGCGGGGTCATTTGGGGTGAGCAGTTCTTC.